This T cell receptor (beta chain) came from a study of cytomegalovirus exposure and HLA in healthy donors. Study-wide background: Among over 350 genotyped donors, around 82% fell in the Caucasian-associated ancestry cluster. Notes on the study in general: The study assumed roughly uniform donor sequencing depth for presence/absence analyses.

Remarks on this clone: Its antigen is still unknown.

Healthy bone marrow donors made up the donor group. Both 60 Vbeta primers and 13 Jbeta primers went into the PCR. The assay was immunoSEQ multiplex PCR, and TCRdb's table has in-frame clones only and misses some. The repertoire includes around 100,000 clones, around 75% of them detected once, and roughly 0.92% sits in the top ten. V was pared by 4 bases and J by 5 bases, with 12 bases between. This CDR3 has 14 residues. Germline V gene sequence: CDR1 SNHLY, CDR2 FYNNEI. What was sequenced was PBMCs. The TCR was taken from a woman in her thirties in good health and CMV-seronegative. The chain combines TRBV2 with TRBJ1-5, with D possibly TRBD1 on 6 matching bases. CDR3 DNA: TGTGCCAGCAGTGTGACAGGTTTGGATCAGCCCCAGCATTTT. Its protein product is CASSVTGLDQPQHF.